This is a list of T cell receptor beta chains from one sample in a study of patients and donors after allogeneic stem cell transplantation. Via MiXCR, TCRdb re-called the RT-PCR reads, giving one row per CDR3 protein. The top ten hold under 14% of the sample, which has around 200,000 distinct CDR3 sequences, roughly two fifths seen once. The specimen was blood, either unsorted or a sorted T cell fraction (not recorded which). Receptor source: a human donor who was either an allogeneic HSCT recipient or a stem cell or donor lymphocyte infusion donor (not recorded which). It is not recorded whose cells these are; they may come from a transplant donor. The conserved cysteine and the conserved F or W are not part of the CDR3 here.

TRBV12-3/TRBV12-4,ASSPTNQPQH
TRBV5-1,ASSLDMTGDYGYT
TRBV6-5,ASSYSTGYGSPLH
TRBV7-9,ASSLKGPYEQY
TRBV5-6,ASSLVRSYGYT
TRBV7-2,ASSLARGAHETQY
TRBV6-2/TRBV6-3,ASSHRGQGNQPQH
TRBV27,ASSSVLPPTNEKLF
TRBV10-3,AISESGNQPQH
TRBV12-3/TRBV12-4,ASSSGTLNEQF
TRBV9,ASSVRSGGNTIY
TRBV20-1,SASPTGLNTEAF
TRBV27,ASSTAGGGTSTYEQY
TRBV11-3,ASSPGLAGTDTQY
TRBV20-1,SATPGVNQPQH
TRBV6-5,ASSFSSGKNGYT